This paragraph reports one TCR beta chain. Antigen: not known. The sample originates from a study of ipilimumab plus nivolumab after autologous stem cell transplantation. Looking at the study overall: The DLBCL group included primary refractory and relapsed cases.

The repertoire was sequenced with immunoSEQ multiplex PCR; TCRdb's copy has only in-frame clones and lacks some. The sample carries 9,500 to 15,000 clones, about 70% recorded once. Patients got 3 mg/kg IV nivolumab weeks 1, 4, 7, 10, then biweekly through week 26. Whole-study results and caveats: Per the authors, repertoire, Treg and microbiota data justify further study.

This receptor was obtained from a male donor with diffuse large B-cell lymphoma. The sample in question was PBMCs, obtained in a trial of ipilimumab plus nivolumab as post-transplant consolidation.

This CDR3 is CAWSVQSGGTNEKLFF. As DNA, the CDR3 is TGTGCCTGGAGTGTACAGTCTGGGGGAACTAATGAAAAACTGTTTTTT. V gene TRBV30 combines with J gene TRBJ1-4; D possibly corresponds to TRBD1 (5 bases). Trimming cost V 0 bases and J 1 base, with 12 bases left between them. The CDR3 extends over 16 amino acids. The germline V gene encodes CDR1 GTSNPN and CDR2 SVGIG (reference sequence).